The T cell receptor beta chain described here comes from a study of T cells in Graves' hyperthyroidism and ophthalmopathy. Losses at the gene ends were 6 bases for V and 5 bases for J; bases not matched to a gene: 12. Germline V gene sequence: CDR1 SNHLY, CDR2 FYNNEI. The CDR3 has 16 amino acids. This clonotype was recorded at least ten times. There were TCR beta CDR3 regions amplified from RNA transcripts. The TCR CDR3 was amplified in a first-round RT-PCR using the HTBI primer set. TCRdb independently ran MiXCR on the multiplex PCR reads; one entry per CDR3 protein. The repertoire holds around 520,000 distinct CDR3 sequences, with 14% as singletons.

Material for sequencing was blood. The chain couples TRBV2 to TRBJ2-1, with 8 bases identical to TRBD1. This sequence originates from a woman aged 18 to 35 with Graves' hyperthyroidism. The CDR3 bases are TGTGCCAGCAGGGCTTGGACAGGGAAGACTAACAATGAGCAGTTCTTC. Its translation is CASRAWTGKTNNEQFF.